This T cell receptor beta chain was obtained from a study of T-cell reconstitution after alpha-beta-depleted transplantation in children listed by TCRdb under 2016. In the study overall: Using TCR repertoire profiling, the study followed T-cell immune reconstitution in a quantitative way in children after TCRalphabeta/CD19-depleted allogeneic hematopoietic cell transplantation. What the authors observed across the whole study: Hyperexpanded clone frequencies declined over subsequent months; after one year, T-cell counts and TCRbeta diversity were mostly attributed to newly produced T cells. In some patients, high TCRbeta diversity at day 60 was attributed to recipient T cells and intrathymic progenitors that had survived conditioning. The apparently early alphabetaT-cell count recovery about two months after transplant was reportedly dependent on only several hundred rapidly expanded clones derived from non-depleted graft cells.

The method behind the library was PCR. The sequencer listed for this sample is Illumina HiSeq 2500. Molecular barcoding was employed in the preparation of TCR libraries, with unique molecular identifiers being used to normalize TCRbeta repertoire quantification. TCRdb trimmed public reads at Q25 via fastp, called clones via MiXCR and kept in-frame beta chains. Rows are combined by CDR3 protein, so each entry shows the most common genes and DNA. Recorded for this sample are 80,000 to 100,000 distinct CDR3 sequences; around a quarter of them occurred a single time. Together, the top ten hold about 22% of the sample. Interpreted using the paper, the treatment or condition label stands for: allogeneic hematopoietic cell transplantation with graft depleted of TCRalphabeta T cells and CD19 B cells. TCRalphabeta/CD19-depleted allogeneic hematopoietic cell grafts were given to the transplant recipients, all of whom were children.

A remark on this clonotype: The antigen it binds to is not known. The record has no base qualities; no much larger clone is one base away.

The input for sequencing was PBMCs, taken before TCRalphabeta/CD19-depleted stem cell transplant. The receptor comes from a boy between 2 and 10 years old with acute lymphoblastic leukemia, due to receive a stem cell transplant.

The nucleotide sequence is given as TGCGCCAGCGGGTCCGACAGGGGGCAGGACTATGGCTACACCTTC. It is translated as CASGSDRGQDYGYTF. The chain is assembled from TRBV4-1 and TRBJ1-2, and TRBD1 aligns with 10 junction nucleotides. Per the germline V gene, MGHRA is the CDR1 and YSYEKL is the CDR2. Trimming leaves V shorter by 8 bases and J shorter by 3 bases, with the junction holding 9 bases beyond the gene matches. There are 15 amino acids in the CDR3, from cysteine to phenylalanine inclusive. The entry retains the CDR3 DNA only, 45 bases that are in frame from base 1.